This T cell receptor beta chain was sequenced during a study of OX40 agonist ivuxolimab in advanced cancers. Study in general: Two cutaneous melanoma patients and one hepatocellular carcinoma patient, three in all, had partial responses.

Assay used: immunoSEQ multiplex PCR; TCRdb lists only in-frame clones, some missing. Of approximately 74,000 clones listed, 80% to 95% are singletons. Trimming took 0 bases from V and 0 from J, leaving 11 bases between them. The germline V gene has CDR1 LNHNV and CDR2 YYDKDF (reference sequence). The CDR3 covers 16 residues. This sequence originates from an adult with an advanced solid tumor such as melanoma, head and neck, liver or kidney cancer. This specimen was CD4+ or CD8+ T cells sorted from blood, taken in a trial of the OX40 agonist ivuxolimab. The genes are TRBV15 and TRBJ1-1; D unresolved. CDR3 DNA: TGTGCCACCAGCAGAGATCAGCCTCGAATGAACACTGAAGCTTTCTTT. It yields the protein CATSRDQPRMNTEAFF.